This entry concerns a single TCR beta chain. CD4+CD45RO+CD25- cells were isolated as memory CD4+ T cells. The CDR3 extends over 12 amino acids. The germline CDR1 and CDR2 sequences are MGHDK and SYGVNS. V was clipped by 6 bases and J by 14 bases, with 14 bases between them. Each CDR3 protein is one row after TCRdb ran MiXCR on the 5' RACE reads. Among about 42,000 distinct CDR3 sequences listed, 30% were seen once. The V call is TRBV25-1, the J call TRBJ1-6; no reliable D call. The sequence derives from a female donor with breast cancer. Sequenced: tumor-infiltrating memory CD4+ T cells sorted from the breast tumor. The subset was: memory CD4+ T cells, CD4+CD45RO+CD25-. The CDR3 sequence is CASREGRGSLHF. CDR3 DNA sequence: TGTGCCAGCAGGGAGGGAAGAGGGTCCCTCCACTTT.